The 30 T cell receptor beta chains reported below all come from one sample, sequenced in a study of blood T cell repertoires in COVID-19 (dated by TCRdb to 2020 to 2021). The library was built by means of the immunoSEQ multiplex PCR assay. TCRdb retrieved this table from immuneACCESS and kept in-frame rearrangements only. Not all clones are present; in checked studies, unresolved V genes account for under half, and no reason is known for the remainder. Present in this sample are roughly 260,000 clones, less than 85% of which were seen just once. In total, the top ten clones hold under 3.5% of the sample. What was sequenced was peripheral blood. Receptors originate from a young woman with acute or convalescent COVID-19.

The chain employs TRBV10-1 and TRBJ1-1, with 8 bases aligning to TRBD1. V lost 6 bases to trimming and J lost 2 bases; unmatched junction nucleotides: 5. CDR1 WNHNN and CDR2 SYGVQD come from the germline V gene (reference sequence). The CDR3 length is 14 residues. The CDR3 loop reads CASSPTGVNTEAFF. CDR3 nucleotides: TGCGCCAGCAGCCCGACAGGGGTTAACACTGAAGCTTTCTTT.

Written as DNA, the CDR3 is TGTGCCAGCAGCTCCGCCCTACTAGCGGTTAGCACAGATACGCAGTATTTT. This codes for CASSSALLAVSTDTQYF. The rearrangement joins TRBV13 to TRBJ2-3, with 8 bases fitting TRBD2. V dropped 4 bases and J dropped 0; count of bases not matched to a gene: 9. Germline CDR1 and CDR2: PRHDT and FYEKMQ (reference sequence). This CDR3 has 17 amino acids.

The rearrangement uses TRBV5-1 and TRBJ2-7, with D possibly matching TRBD1 (6 bases). CDR3 length: 14 amino acids. The germline V gene has CDR1 SGHRS and CDR2 YFSETQ. The V gene lost 4 bases and the J gene lost 4 bases, with 15 bases spanning the gap. The CDR3 reads CASSPDGQTYEQYF. DNA for the CDR3: TGCGCCAGCAGCCCAGATGGACAGACGTACGAGCAGTACTTC.

This chain uses TRBV6-2 or TRBV6-3 with TRBJ2-2; TRBD2 is a possible D gene (5 bases). This CDR3 spans 15 amino acids. Germline assignment: CDR1 MNHEY and CDR2 SVGEGT. V dropped 4 bases and J dropped 4 bases, with 13 bases sitting between them. The CDR3 nucleotides are TGTGCCAGCAGTTCATTAGCGTCGGGCACCGGGGAGCTGTTTTTT. Its translation is CASSSLASGTGELFF.

This chain joins TRBV7-2 and TRBJ1-2, with TRBD1 matching over 8 bases. The germline V gene has CDR1 SGHTA and CDR2 FQGNSA. J was trimmed by 4 bases and V by 5 bases; bases with no gene match: 6. This CDR3 has 14 residues. For the CDR3, the DNA is TGTGCCAGCAGCCCCCCCGGGACAGGCTATGGCTACACCTTC. Translated, it gives CASSPPGTGYGYTF.

This clone was seen only a few times. The gene calls are TRBV5-4 and TRBJ2-7; tentatively, D is TRBD2 (5 bases). The germline V and J ends were trimmed by 0 bases and 3 bases, with 13 bases remaining between them. Per germline, CDR1 SGHNT and CDR2 YYREEE (reference sequence). This CDR3 has 15 amino acids. The CDR3 is CASSLDSGSYYEQYF. DNA for the CDR3: TGTGCCAGCAGCTTGGACAGCGGAAGTTACTACGAGCAGTACTTC.

The CDR3 nucleotides read TGTGCCAGCAGCCAAGAATTACCAGGACAGCCTAATGAAAAACTGTTTTTT. Protein sequence: CASSQELPGQPNEKLFF. This chain uses TRBV14 with TRBJ1-4; a weak D match, TRBD1 (6 bases). Germline V gene lookup returns CDR1 SGHDN and CDR2 FVKESK. With 0 bases removed from V and 3 bases from J, the gap between germline ends came to 14 bases. This CDR3 is built from 17 residues.

For this clone: A read error may account for a junction end that differs from germline. The chain recombines TRBV30 with TRBJ2-5; 8 positions agree with TRBD1. CDR3 size: 13 residues. Germline V gene sequence: CDR1 GTSNPN, CDR2 SVGIG (reference sequence). CDR3 nucleotides: TGTGCCTGGACCCCAGGGGGCTTGGTGACCCACGACTTC. This translates into CAWTPGGLVTHDF.

This clone is a singleton in its sample. The rearrangement uses TRBV25-1 and TRBJ2-2, with 11 bases matching TRBD2. There are 15 residues in the CDR3. The junction had 6 bases not matched to a gene; V was cut back by 9 bases and J by 3 bases. From germline, CDR1 is MGHDK and CDR2 SYGVNS. The CDR3 DNA reads TGTGCCAGAGAAATGGGACTAGCGGACACCGGGGAGCTGTTTTTT. As protein: CAREMGLADTGELFF.

V and J are TRBV7-2 and TRBJ2-7; no reliable D call. The germline V gene encodes CDR1 SGHTA and CDR2 FQGNSA. The CDR3 is 13 residues long. The V end was cut by 4 bases, the J end by 0 bases, with 7 bases between. The CDR3 bases are TGTGCCAGCAGCTCCGGTTTCTCCTACGAGCAGTACTTC. Translating gives CASSSGFSYEQYF.

This clone was seen just once. The chain has TRBV27 and TRBJ2-7; 9 nucleotides align to TRBD1. V dropped 6 bases and J dropped 6; count of bases not matched to a gene: 9. This CDR3 has 14 amino acids. Germline V gene data show CDR1 as MNHEY and CDR2 as SMNVEV (reference sequence). The CDR3 DNA sequence: TGTGCCAGCAGCCCGGGACAGGGTCGCGGCGAGCAGTACTTC. Its protein product is CASSPGQGRGEQYF.

V gene TRBV28 combines with J gene TRBJ2-3, with 10 bases matching TRBD2. Germline lookup yields CDR1 MDHEN and CDR2 SYDVKM. Trimming at V came to 5 bases and at J to 1 base, leaving 9 bases not matched to a gene. The CDR3 runs 17 residues. The CDR3 region has the DNA TGTGCCAGCAGTGGGGAAGCGGGAGGGTGGCGCACAGATACGCAGTATTTT. Protein: CASSGEAGGWRTDTQYF.

The V and J genes are TRBV19 and TRBJ2-7, with D possibly TRBD2 on 5 matching bases. The CDR3 is 14 amino acids. The V end lost 4 bases, the J end lost 4 bases, and 14 bases lay between the germline ends. Germline CDR1 LNHDA, CDR2 SQIVND (reference sequence). Here the CDR3 DNA reads TGTGCCAGTAGTAGCGGGCGAGCGACATACGAGCAGTACTTC. Its translation: CASSSGRATYEQYF. Based on the CDR3 plus reference TRBV19 and TRBJ2-7, the full variable domain is DGGITQSPKYLFRKEGQNVTLSCEQNLNHDAMYWYRQDPGQGLRLIYYSQIVNDFQKGDIAEGYSVSREKKESFPLTVTSAQKNPTAFYLCASSSGRATYEQYFGPGTRLTVT.

The chain links TRBV27 to TRBJ2-2; TRBD2 aligns across 9 bases. The CDR3 totals 17 residues. Unmatched junction bases numbered 17, after V lost 9 bases and J lost 6 bases. Germline loops: CDR1 MNHEY, CDR2 SMNVEV (reference sequence). The CDR3 DNA reads as TGTGCCAGTCAAGGGGGTAGCGGGAGCCTCCACGCCGGGGAGCTGTTTTTT. This gives the protein CASQGGSGSLHAGELFF.

This chain joins TRBV3-1 (or the pseudogene TRBV3-2) and TRBJ2-6; TRBD2 might be the D (6 bases). Trimming pared 4 bases from V and 0 bases from J, leaving 7 bases between. Germline V gives CDR1 LGHDT, CDR2 YNNKEL (reference sequence). This CDR3 is 15 amino acids long. CDR3 residues: CASSLRGSGANVLTF. The CDR3 nucleotides are TGTGCCAGCAGCCTGCGGGGCTCTGGGGCCAACGTCCTGACTTTC.

The V and J genes are TRBV5-1 and TRBJ1-1, with 12 positions matching TRBD1. There are 16 residues in the CDR3. Losses at the gene ends were 2 bases for V and 0 bases for J; bases not matched to a gene: 2. Germline CDR1 SGHRS, CDR2 YFSETQ. The CDR3 bases are TGCGCCAGCAGCTTCGGGACAGGGGGCTTGAACACTGAAGCTTTCTTT. Its protein product is CASSFGTGGLNTEAFF.

The chain couples TRBV9 to TRBJ2-1, with D unclear. Trimming took off 3 bases at V and 2 bases at J, with 9 bases between the two ends. The length of the CDR3 is 14 residues. Germline V gives CDR1 SGDLS, CDR2 YYNGEE. CDR3 in DNA: TGTGCCAGCAGCGGGAGTTTGACCTACAATGAGCAGTTCTTC. Protein: CASSGSLTYNEQFF.

In this sample, this clone turned up a few times. V gene TRBV7-6 combines with J gene TRBJ1-1; D uncertain. Germline assignment: CDR1 SGHVS and CDR2 FNYEAQ. CDR3 size: 15 residues. Trimming took off 1 base at V and 0 bases at J, with 9 bases between the two ends. The chain's CDR3 is CASSLGQAMNTEAFF. The DNA for the CDR3 is TGTGCCAGCAGCTTAGGGCAGGCGATGAACACTGAAGCTTTCTTT. Full variable domain (remainder filled in from reference TRBV7-6 and TRBJ1-1): GAGVSQSPRYKVTKRGQDVALRCDPISGHVSLYWYRQALGQGPEFLTYFNYEAQQDKSGLPNDRFSAERPEGSISTLTIQRTEQRDSAMYRCASSLGQAMNTEAFFGQGTRLTVV.

The chain joins TRBV18 to TRBJ2-1; 7 nucleotides align to TRBD2. Per germline, CDR1 KGHSH and CDR2 LQKENI. V shed 2 bases and J 7 bases; nucleotides not matched to a gene: 11. This CDR3 has 16 residues. This CDR3 is CASSPSRTRRTNEQFF. CDR3 nucleotide sequence: TGTGCCAGCTCACCATCAAGGACTAGACGTACGAATGAGCAGTTCTTC.

CDR3 residues: CASRFTSSENEKLFF. DNA for the CDR3: TGTGCCAGCAGATTTACGTCGTCGGAGAATGAAAAACTGTTTTTT. The chain employs TRBV6-6 and TRBJ1-4, with D hard to call. CDR3 length: 15 amino acids. In germline, CDR1 is MNHNY, CDR2 SVGAGI (reference sequence). The V end was cut by 6 bases, the J end by 5 bases, with 16 bases between.

The chain has TRBV6-1 and TRBJ2-1; D gene unclear. The CDR3 has 12 residues. Germline V gene data show CDR1 as MNHNS and CDR2 as SASEGT. The V end lost 6 bases, the J end lost 9 bases, and 12 bases lay between the germline ends. CDR3 residues: CASSPIDSEQFF. DNA for the CDR3: TGTGCCAGCAGCCCAATAGACTCTGAGCAGTTCTTC.

The sample holds one count of this clone. The genes are TRBV9 and TRBJ1-6; D not resolved. There are 14 residues in the CDR3. Trimming left V 0 bases short and J 8 bases short, with 9 bases between. The germline CDR1 and CDR2 sequences are SGDLS and YYNGEE. In nucleotides, the CDR3 is TGTGCCAGCAGCGTAGACGGACTCTATTCACCCCTCCACTTT. This sequence encodes CASSVDGLYSPLHF.

This chain uses TRBV19 with TRBJ2-7; D ambiguous. The germline V gene encodes CDR1 LNHDA and CDR2 SQIVND (reference sequence). With 0 bases removed from V and 11 bases from J, the gap between germline ends came to 11 bases. The CDR3 extends over 12 amino acids. The CDR3 bases are TGTGCCAGTAGTATAGAGTCGACACGAAAGTACTTC. Translated, it gives CASSIESTRKYF. The full variable domain, completed using reference TRBV19 and TRBJ2-7, is DGGITQSPKYLFRKEGQNVTLSCEQNLNHDAMYWYRQDPGQGLRLIYYSQIVNDFQKGDIAEGYSVSREKKESFPLTVTSAQKNPTAFYLCASSIESTRKYFGPGTRLTVT.

This clone has only one observation. The chain carries TRBV7-9 and TRBJ1-6, with D perhaps matching TRBD1 (6 bases). Germline assignment: CDR1 SEHNR and CDR2 FQNEAQ (reference sequence). V lost 4 bases and J 7 bases, leaving 11 bases between the germline ends. The CDR3 length is 14 residues. Here the CDR3 DNA reads TGTGCCAGCAGCTCGGACAGTACGAATTCACCCCTCCACTTT. Its translation is CASSSDSTNSPLHF.

The chain uses TRBV3-1 (or the pseudogene TRBV3-2) and TRBJ2-1; 12 nucleotides agree with TRBD2. J lost 2 bases, V lost 0 bases, and 11 bases had no gene match. The CDR3 covers 20 residues. In germline, CDR1 is LGHDT, CDR2 YNNKEL (reference sequence). The CDR3 coding sequence is TGTGCCAGCAGCCAAGATCGCGGACTAGCGGGAAGCCTTGCCTACAATGAGCAGTTCTTC. Translation: CASSQDRGLAGSLAYNEQFF.

J is TRBJ2-1 and V is TRBV3-1 (or the pseudogene TRBV3-2); 7 bases line up with TRBD1. V lost 1 base to trimming and J lost 3 bases; unmatched junction nucleotides: 3. The CDR3 sequence is 15 residues long. From germline, CDR1 is LGHDT and CDR2 YNNKEL (reference sequence). CDR3 protein: CASSQVGQLYNEQFF. The CDR3 DNA sequence: TGTGCCAGCAGCCAAGTGGGACAGCTCTACAATGAGCAGTTCTTC.

The chain joins TRBV2 to TRBJ1-2; TRBD1 matches at 8 bases. CDR3 length equals 13 residues. J was trimmed by 8 bases and V by 6 bases; bases with no gene match: 8. The germline V gene encodes CDR1 SNHLY and CDR2 FYNNEI. The CDR3 bases are TGTGCCAGCAGCATAAACCGGGACAGGGGCTACACCTTC. It codes for CASSINRDRGYTF. The whole variable domain, filled in from reference TRBV2 and TRBJ1-2, reads EPEVTQTPSHQVTQMGQEVILRCVPISNHLYFYWYRQILGQKVEFLVSFYNNEISEKSEIFDDQFSVERPDGSNFTLKIRSTKLEDSAMYFCASSINRDRGYTFGSGTRLTVV.

This clone was observed a few times. Written as DNA, the CDR3 is TGTGCCAGTAGTGCTGGGACAGGAGAAAATCAGCCCCAGCATTTT. It specifies CASSAGTGENQPQHF. The chain uses TRBV19 and TRBJ1-5; 8 positions agree with TRBD1. Germline-derived CDR1 and CDR2 are LNHDA and SQIVND (reference sequence). The CDR3 is 15 amino acids. The V segment lost 5 bases and the J segment 4 bases; nucleotides outside the gene matches: 7.

This clone has just a few counts. The chain employs TRBV27 and TRBJ2-2, with TRBD2 matching 10 bases. V lost 0 bases and J lost 1; bases outside the gene matches: 2. The CDR3 has 17 residues. Per germline, CDR1 MNHEY and CDR2 SMNVEV (reference sequence). The CDR3 coding sequence is TGTGCCAGCAGTTTATCGCGACTAGCGGGGAACACCGGGGAGCTGTTTTTT. As protein: CASSLSRLAGNTGELFF.

This clone was picked up a small number of times. The chain links TRBV7-9 to TRBJ1-1; weak D call: TRBD1 (5 bases). The CDR3 covers 11 residues. Germline V CDR1 and CDR2: SEHNR, FQNEAQ (reference sequence). Between the trimmed V and J ends, which lost 5 bases and 8 bases, there was a span of 9 bases. CDR3 sequence (DNA): TGTGCCAGCAGCGGCCGGGGGGAAGCTTTCTTT. Translated: CASSGRGEAFF.